This is a list of T cell receptor beta chains from one sample in a study of graft-versus-host responses after intestinal transplantation. Libraries were prepared by immunoSEQ multiplex PCR; TCRdb keeps only in-frame clonotypes and omits some of them. This table has over 100,000 clones, roughly 95% appearing once. For these TCRs, the target antigens are not known. The sample here was unstimulated CD8+ T cells sorted from spleen or lymph node cells, taken before intestinal transplant. The receptors here all came from a human donor who received an intestinal transplant. Both conserved end residues are part of each CDR3. A D gene is named only where the DNA matches it firmly. Not every row has a clone size; where given, it reads once, few, many or a size class.

DNA | CDR3 | length | V | size | D | J
TGTGCCAGCAGTGACTTCACAGATACGCAGTATTTT | CASSDFTDTQYF | 12 | TRBV2 | . | . | TRBJ2-3
TGCGCCAGCAGCCAAGACCTAGGGGAACCCTCCTACGAGCAGTACTTC | CASSQDLGEPSYEQYF | 16 | TRBV5-5 | . | . | TRBJ2-7
TGTGCCAGTAGTATTTCACTAGCGGGAGGTTACAATGAGCAGTTCTTC | CASSISLAGGYNEQFF | 16 | TRBV19 | . | TRBD2 | TRBJ2-1
TGTGCCAGCAGCGTAGTCGCCAGGGGTGCAGATACGCAGTATTTT | CASSVVARGADTQYF | 15 | TRBV9 | . | . | TRBJ2-3
TGTGCCAGCAGTTTGGGGTGGGGACAGGCGTATGGCTACACCTTC | CASSLGWGQAYGYTF | 15 | TRBV5-5 | . | TRBD1 | TRBJ1-2
TGTGCCAGTAGTATAACCGGGACTAGCGGGTTGCAGTTCTTC | CASSITGTSGLQFF | 14 | TRBV19 | . | TRBD2 | TRBJ2-1
TGTGCCAGCAGCTTAAGGGAGGCATGGGAGCAGTTCTTC | CASSLREAWEQFF | 13 | TRBV7-9 | . | . | TRBJ2-1
TGCGCCAGCAGTTGGACAGGGGGCGCGGACACTGAAGCTTTCTTT | CASSWTGGADTEAFF | 15 | TRBV10-2 | . | TRBD1 | TRBJ1-1
TGCGCCAGCAGCCAAGGGGTACAGGGAGGGGAGACCCAGTACTTC | CASSQGVQGGETQYF | 15 | TRBV4-1 | . | . | TRBJ2-5
TGTGCCAGCAGTGACCCGGGCCTCAATCAGCCCCAGCATTTT | CASSDPGLNQPQHF | 14 | TRBV6-5 | . | . | TRBJ1-5
TGTGCCAGCAGTTTATTGGAGAGGGGGCTCGAGCAGTACTTC | CASSLLERGLEQYF | 14 | TRBV28 | . | TRBD1 | TRBJ2-7
TGTGCCAGCAGCCATATCACTATTTGTCCCTGGGGACCAACCTACGAGCAGTACTTC | CASSHITICPWGPTYEQYF | 19 | TRBV7-4 | . | . | TRBJ2-7
TGTGCCAGTAGGAGGCGGACAGGGCGCACAGATACGCAGTATTTT | CASRRRTGRTDTQYF | 15 | TRBV19 | few | TRBD1 | TRBJ2-3
TGTGCCAGTAGCCCGGGACAGTGGCTGGGGGAGCAGTACTTC | CASSPGQWLGEQYF | 14 | TRBV19 | . | TRBD1 | TRBJ2-7
TGTGCCAGCACCGACAGGGGAGTGGAGACCCAGTACTTC | CASTDRGVETQYF | 13 | TRBV28 | . | TRBD1 | TRBJ2-5
TGCAGTGCTTGGGCGGGCCACGAGCAGTACTTC | CSAWAGHEQYF | 11 | TRBV20-1 | . | . | TRBJ2-7
TGTGCCAGCGCACCGTCCAGTACCTACGAGCAGTACTTC | CASAPSSTYEQYF | 13 | TRBV28 | . | . | TRBJ2-7
TGTGCCAGCAGCCGGGGGGGCCGGATTTATGGCTACACCTTC | CASSRGGRIYGYTF | 14 | TRBV11-1 | . | . | TRBJ1-2
TGTGCCACCAGCACCTCGGGACACCTTGGCAATCAGCCCCAGCATTTT | CATSTSGHLGNQPQHF | 16 | TRBV15 | . | . | TRBJ1-5
TGTGCCAGCAGTTTCTCTGTCCAGTCCTACGAGCAGTACTTC | CASSFSVQSYEQYF | 14 | TRBV27 | . | . | TRBJ2-7
TGTGCCAGCAGTTTAAGCGGGGCAGGGACTGAAGCTTTCTTT | CASSLSGAGTEAFF | 14 | TRBV28 | . | . | TRBJ1-1
TGTGCCAGCAGTCCCTCCGGGACAGGGTTCTGGGGCGGGGAGCTGTTTTTT | CASSPSGTGFWGGELFF | 17 | TRBV27 | . | TRBD1 | TRBJ2-2
TGTGCCAGCAGCGCACAGGGTAACCTGAACACTGAAGCTTTCTTT | CASSAQGNLNTEAFF | 15 | TRBV9 | once | . | TRBJ1-1
TGCGCCAGCAGCCAAGTGTTATTTACCTACGAGCAGTACTTC | CASSQVLFTYEQYF | 14 | TRBV4-1 | . | . | TRBJ2-7
TGTGCCAGCAGCCCAAACTCAGCGATGGTCGTAGATACGCAGTATTTT | CASSPNSAMVVDTQYF | 16 | TRBV5-4 | . | . | TRBJ2-3
TGTGCCAGCAGTGCCGACTACGAGCAGTACTTC | CASSADYEQYF | 11 | TRBV6-6 | . | . | TRBJ2-7
TGTGCCAGCAGCTTGGGGTGGGGGAGCTCCTACGAGCAGTACTTC | CASSLGWGSSYEQYF | 15 | TRBV5-4 | . | . | TRBJ2-7
TGTGCCAGCAGCCAGGGCCGGGAGGGGTCCTACAATGAGCAGTTCTTC | CASSQGREGSYNEQFF | 16 | TRBV4-2 | . | TRBD2 | TRBJ2-1
TGCGCCAGCAGCTTCGCGACGGGGGCGGCCTACGAGCAGTACTTC | CASSFATGAAYEQYF | 15 | TRBV5-1 | . | . | TRBJ2-7
TGTGCCAGCAGCCCGGCCTTAAGTAGCGGGAGCTACAATGAGCAGTTCTTC | CASSPALSSGSYNEQFF | 17 | TRBV9 | . | TRBD2 | TRBJ2-1
TGTGCCAGCAGGCTCCCGGGACAGGGGGCAGGGGACACCTTC | CASRLPGQGAGDTF | 14 | TRBV28 | once | TRBD1 | TRBJ1-2
TGCGCCAGCAGTAAAGGGGTGAACACTGAAGCTTTCTTT | CASSKGVNTEAFF | 13 | TRBV10-1 | . | . | TRBJ1-1
TGTGCCAGCAGCTTAACTAGCGGGAGGTCCGAGCAGTACTTC | CASSLTSGRSEQYF | 14 | TRBV7-2 | . | TRBD2 | TRBJ2-7
TGTGCCAGCAAGACTAGCGGGTTCCAAGAGACCCAGTACTTC | CASKTSGFQETQYF | 14 | TRBV5-6 | . | TRBD2 | TRBJ2-5
TGTGCCAGCAGTGAAGGGTACGGCGAGTGGACTGGAAACACCATATATTTT | CASSEGYGEWTGNTIYF | 17 | TRBV6-1 | . | . | TRBJ1-3
TGTGCCAGTAGTATCTCGGGTAGCGGGAGACTGGAGACCCAGTACTTC | CASSISGSGRLETQYF | 16 | TRBV19 | . | TRBD2 | TRBJ2-5
TGTGCCAGCAGTGAAATGTGGCTGGCGGCCACAGATACGCAGTATTTT | CASSEMWLAATDTQYF | 16 | TRBV2 | . | . | TRBJ2-3
TGTGCCAGCAGCCCTTATGGGGGTAATGGAAACACCATATATTTT | CASSPYGGNGNTIYF | 15 | TRBV9 | . | . | TRBJ1-3
TGCGCCAGCAGCCAACGCCGACTAGCGGACAATGAGCAGTTCTTC | CASSQRRLADNEQFF | 15 | TRBV4-1 | . | TRBD2 | TRBJ2-1
TGTGCCAGCAGTCCGGACGAGAGGGACTTCACAGATACGCAGTATTTT | CASSPDERDFTDTQYF | 16 | TRBV28 | . | . | TRBJ2-3
TGTGCCAGCAGTCCGATTTTAGGTGGGCCTGGCTACACCTTC | CASSPILGGPGYTF | 14 | TRBV28 | . | . | TRBJ1-2